A selection of T cell receptor beta chains follows, all from one sample in a study of PD-L1 blockade in urothelial cancer. The method was immunoSEQ multiplex PCR; TCRdb's version includes in-frame clones alone and lacks a portion of them. The table includes about 74,000 clones, around 80% detected once. The source was PBMCs, collected around atezolizumab (anti-PD-L1) treatment. These receptors came from a man in his sixties or seventies with urothelial cancer. CDR3s include the opening cysteine and the closing phenylalanine or tryptophan. Fields, in order: V gene, D gene, clone size, J gene, CDR3 DNA, CDR3 protein. The D gene is left open where the match is weak. Clone size is not always given. Where it is, it says once, few, many or a class for expanded clones.

TRBV7-2	TRBD1	NA	TRBJ1-5	TGTGCCAGCAGCTTAGGGACAGGGTATACTAAAAGCCAGCCCCAGCATTTT	CASSLGTGYTKSQPQHF
TRBV4-1	NA	few	TRBJ1-2	TGCGCCAGCAGCCAAGGGATGGGGGCCAACTATGGCTACACCTTC	CASSQGMGANYGYTF
TRBV7-9	NA	NA	TRBJ2-7	TGTGCCAGCAGCCCGGGAATCGGGGCCTACGAGCAGTACTTC	CASSPGIGAYEQYF
TRBV11-1	NA	NA	TRBJ2-1	TGTGCCAGCAGCCGCGTTCGGGGTATGAGTTCTAATGAGCAGTTCTTC	CASSRVRGMSSNEQFF
TRBV5-1	NA	NA	TRBJ2-5	TGCGCCAGCAGCTTGGGGACAGCGGTTCAAGAGACCCAGTACTTC	CASSLGTAVQETQYF
TRBV10-3	NA	NA	TRBJ2-7	TGTGCCATCGGGGGCGGCTACGAGCAGTACTTC	CAIGGGYEQYF
TRBV14	NA	NA	TRBJ1-4	TGTGCCAGCAGCCTACAGGGAACTAATGAAAAACTGTTTTTT	CASSLQGTNEKLFF
TRBV30	TRBD1	NA	TRBJ1-1	TGTGCCTGGACCACAGGGGCCACTGAAGCTTTCTTT	CAWTTGATEAFF
TRBV11-1	NA	NA	TRBJ2-4	TGTGCCAGCAAAGGTCAGGGGGGACTAGCCAAAAACATTCAGTACTTC	CASKGQGGLAKNIQYF
TRBV7-9	NA	NA	TRBJ1-4	TGTGCCAGCAGCCCATTCCCCAGGGATAATGAAAAACTGTTTTTT	CASSPFPRDNEKLFF
TRBV30	NA	NA	TRBJ2-2	TGTGCCTGGAGTGTACCGGGGTCGAACACCGGGGAGCTGTTTTTT	CAWSVPGSNTGELFF
TRBV9	NA	NA	TRBJ1-1	TGTGCCAGCAGCTCGAGGTTGGGCACTGAAGCTTTCTTT	CASSSRLGTEAFF
TRBV7-9	NA	NA	TRBJ2-4	TGTGCCAGCAGCTTAAGCAGGGGTGGGGACATTCAGTACTTC	CASSLSRGGDIQYF
TRBV2	TRBD1	NA	TRBJ1-2	TGTGCCAGCAGTGCTGATGGGACAGGGGGCTATGGCTATGGCTACACCTTC	CASSADGTGGYGYGYTF
TRBV28	NA	NA	TRBJ1-2	TGTGCCAGCAGTTGGGCCTCAACCGGCTATGGCTACACCTTC	CASSWASTGYGYTF
TRBV5-4	TRBD1	few	TRBJ1-1	TGTGCCAGCAGCTTCTCGGACAGGGTGTCTGAAGCTTTCTTT	CASSFSDRVSEAFF
TRBV4-1	NA	NA	TRBJ2-1	TGCGCCAGCAGCCAAGATAGGCTAGCGAGCTCCTACAATGAGCAGTTCTTC	CASSQDRLASSYNEQFF
TRBV4-1	TRBD2	NA	TRBJ2-1	TGCGCCAGCAGCCAAGATACAAGCGGGGACTACAATGAGCAGTTCTTC	CASSQDTSGDYNEQFF
TRBV29-1	TRBD2	NA	TRBJ2-3	TGCAGCGTTGCTGGGGAAGGCGGACTAGCGTCGCAGTATTTT	CSVAGEGGLASQYF
TRBV27	NA	NA	TRBJ2-1	TGTGCCAGCAGTAGTAGCGAATTGCCCTACAATGAGCAGTTCTTC	CASSSSELPYNEQFF
TRBV2	NA	NA	TRBJ2-3	TGTGCCAGCAGTGTTAGAGGAATCACAGATACGCAGTATTTT	CASSVRGITDTQYF
TRBV5-1	TRBD1	NA	TRBJ2-3	TGCGCCAGCAGCTTTCAGGGGGCTGGCACAGATACGCAGTATTTT	CASSFQGAGTDTQYF
TRBV7-2	TRBD1	few	TRBJ1-2	TGTGCCAGCAGCTTCTTGTGGGACAGCGATTATGGCTACACCTTC	CASSFLWDSDYGYTF
TRBV7-2	TRBD1	NA	TRBJ1-5	TGTGCCAGCAGCCCATTACAGGGGGGAAATCAGCCCCAGCATTTT	CASSPLQGGNQPQHF